This T cell receptor beta chain is drawn from a study of blood T cell repertoires in COVID-19 (dated by TCRdb to about 2020). Concerning the study at large: Collaborator samples came from the United States, Italy and Spain and covered acute and convalescent phases of COVID-19. Where HLA class I and class II types were available, the types were taken from metadata supplied by the sample provider, not from assay-based typing. The material from the prospective study consisted of cDNA or gDNA derived from T cells, B-cell-depleted T cells, or PBMCs. Deeply sampled blood TCRbeta repertoires from subjects exposed to, actively infected with, or recovered from COVID-19 were included in the dataset. The repertoires were released in a freely available public database intended as a resource for research on the immune response to SARS-CoV-2. The samples were drawn from two sources: the first 160 participants of the ongoing ImmuneRACE study, and 1,000 to 1,500 subjects contributed by 6 global collaborators. The sample metadata nearly always contained a de-identified subject ID, COVID-19 status, age in years and sex.

Details on this clone: This receptor's antigen is unknown. Base qualities are not provided; no much larger clone lies one nucleotide away.

TCRbeta CDR3 regions were amplified from genomic DNA by means of the immunoSEQ Assay, a bias-controlled multiplex PCR. Per the original workflow: The number of nucleated cells in each sample was estimated from the amplification of reference gene primers within the assay. To quantify the absolute abundance of each unique TCRbeta CDR3 rearrangement, sequence reads were collapsed and filtered. For each sample, productive Simpson clonality was calculated as the square root of Simpson's diversity index over productive rearrangements. TCRdb mirrors the immuneACCESS table, restricted to in-frame sequences. Some clones are absent from its copies; in checked studies, under half trace to an unresolved V gene, and the reason for the others is unknown. Clone size and V and J calls were adopted from that table, with D and trimming inferred from the DNA. This sample is represented by fewer than 200,000 clones; 75% to 90% of them were singletons. Of the sample, about 7% is held by the ten largest clones.

Results and caveats for the whole study, not just this receptor: The quantity of clinical and demographic metadata differed by source and by participant and was supplied without curation.

From a lookup of the germline V gene, CDR1 and CDR2 are SGDLS and YYNGEE. At the junction V is shortened by 2 bases and J by 1 base, with 16 bases in between. From its cysteine to its phenylalanine, the CDR3 spans 17 amino acids. Here the CDR3 DNA is all that survives: 51 bases in frame from base 1. Collaborating institutions collected whole blood in K2EDTA tubes following their own protocols. Collaborator samples were shipped for TCRbeta analysis as frozen whole blood, isolated PBMCs, or DNA extracted from either sample type. Recombination connected TRBV9 to TRBJ1-3; confidence is insufficient to name the D gene. Sequenced sample: peripheral blood. This clonotype was obtained from a man aged 55 to 70 with acute or convalescent COVID-19. The base sequence is TGTGCCAGCAGCGTGAAACCGCCTGGGGAGTCTGGAAACACCATATATTTT. Its protein product is CASSVKPPGESGNTIYF.